The T cell receptor (beta chain) described here comes from a study of blood T cell repertoires in COVID-19. Overall study: PBMCs, B-cell-depleted T cells, or T cells were the source of the cDNA or gDNA that made up the material.

CDR1 is MNHEY and CDR2 is SMNVEV in the germline V gene (reference sequence). This CDR3 has 15 residues. V was clipped by 4 bases and J by 4 bases; unmatched bases: 7. Seattle's cohort entered during active infection and was followed longitudinally. The method was immunoSEQ multiplex PCR; TCRdb's version includes in-frame clones alone and lacks a portion of them. The sample has roughly 100,000 clones, just under 95% seen once; the top ten hold 1.9%. This clone was seen just once. V and J are TRBV27 and TRBJ1-2, with 9 nucleotides matching TRBD1. The material sequenced was peripheral blood. The sequence came from a woman between 45 and 65 years old with COVID-19, enrolled during active disease. CDR3 bases: TGTGCCAGCAGTTCCGGGACAGGGCTGCGCTATGGCTACACCTTC. It yields the protein CASSSGTGLRYGYTF.